The 22 T cell receptor beta chains given below trace back to one sample, sequenced in a study of T cells in Graves' hyperthyroidism and ophthalmopathy. RNA transcripts provided the source from which TCR beta CDR3 regions were amplified. Using the HTBI primer set, a first-round RT-PCR was run on the TCR CDR3. TCRdb called the multiplex PCR reads again in MiXCR, with one record for every CDR3 protein. This table holds some 440,000 distinct CDR3 sequences, less than 20% found once. Sequenced sample: blood. Every receptor here comes from a woman aged 18-35 years with Graves' hyperthyroidism.

This clonotype was counted many times. CDR3 amino acids: CASNDIAGETDTQYF. The CDR3 region has the DNA TGTGCCAGCAATGATATAGCGGGAGAGACAGATACGCAGTATTTT. The genes are TRBV12-3 or TRBV12-4 and TRBJ2-3; 9 bases are shared with TRBD2. The CDR3 is 15 amino acids. V was clipped by 7 bases and J by 3 bases; unmatched bases: 8.

This clonotype was picked up many times. The gene calls are TRBV5-1 and TRBJ1-2, with D hard to call. This CDR3 contains 14 residues. V lost 1 base, J lost 0 bases, and 7 bases lay in between. Looked up from germline, CDR1 is SGHRS and CDR2 is YFSETQ. The CDR3 DNA is TGCGCCAGCAGCTTGTCGACCTCTAACTATGGCTACACCTTC. It encodes CASSLSTSNYGYTF.

This clonotype was observed at least ten times. The chain recombines TRBV6-2 or TRBV6-3 with TRBJ2-1; 11 bases map to TRBD2. The CDR3 sequence is 16 residues long. In germline, CDR1 is MNHEY, CDR2 SVGEGT. Unmatched junction bases numbered 10, after V lost 6 bases and J lost 6 bases. CDR3 DNA sequence: TGTGCCAGCAGCCGTTCGACTAGCGGGAATTTCAATGAGCAGTTCTTC. It encodes CASSRSTSGNFNEQFF.

The V and J genes are TRBV11-2 and TRBJ2-7; TRBD2 matches at 11 bases. The CDR3 length is 14 residues. Germline-derived CDR1 and CDR2 are SGHAT and FQNNGV. Unmatched junction bases numbered 5, after V lost 5 bases and J lost 5 bases. CDR3: CASSQTSGSNEQYF. The CDR3 DNA reads as TGTGCCAGCAGCCAAACTAGCGGGAGTAACGAGCAGTACTTC.

This clonotype was seen repeatedly, ten times or more. The chain combines TRBV7-8 with TRBJ1-6; D is unresolved. The CDR3 runs to 15 residues. The ends were cut back, 6 bases at V and 7 bases at J, with 16 bases in the middle. Germline V gene sequence: CDR1 SGHVS, CDR2 FQNEAQ. The CDR3 region is CASRSNGAANSPLHF. CDR3 DNA sequence: TGTGCCAGCAGATCTAACGGAGCAGCCAATTCACCCCTCCACTTT.

This chain uses TRBV30 with TRBJ1-2; TRBD1 is a possible D gene (6 bases). CDR3 length equals 15 residues. With 0 bases removed from V and 4 bases from J, the gap between germline ends came to 15 bases. The germline gives CDR1 GTSNPN, CDR2 SVGIG (reference sequence). CDR3 DNA sequence: TGTGCCTGGAGTGTATTCGGCGCAGGGGCCTATGGCTACACCTTC. It translates to CAWSVFGAGAYGYTF.

This clonotype was recorded many times. The CDR3 loop reads CASTSLAGGRDEQYF. For the CDR3, the DNA is TGTGCCAGCACGTCACTAGCGGGAGGGAGGGACGAGCAGTACTTC. The genes are TRBV27 and TRBJ2-7, with TRBD2 identical over 13 bases. V lost 7 bases and J lost 5; bases outside the gene matches: 8. Germline loops: CDR1 MNHEY, CDR2 SMNVEV (reference sequence). This CDR3 comprises 15 residues.

This clonotype was seen many times. The chain recombines TRBV6-1 with TRBJ2-7, with a tentative D call TRBD1 (6 bases). The CDR3 consists of 15 residues. Trimming left V 6 bases short and J 2 bases short, with 17 bases between. The V gene's germline CDR1 is MNHNS and CDR2 SASEGT. CDR3 sequence reads: CASSKLAGVAYEQYF. CDR3 DNA sequence: TGTGCCAGCAGCAAGTTGGCAGGGGTAGCCTACGAGCAGTACTTC.

Regarding this clonotype: With a much larger clone just one base away, this may be a read error. CDR3 bases: TGTGCCTGCTCAGGGGGTCGAACTAGCGGGATGGCGGATGAGCAGTTCTTC. As protein: CACSGGRTSGMADEQFF. The chain combines TRBV18 with TRBJ2-1, with TRBD2 matching over 10 bases. This CDR3 region has 17 residues. Germline-derived CDR1 and CDR2 are KGHSH and LQKENI. The full variable domain, its missing parts supplied by reference TRBV18 and TRBJ2-1, is NAGVMQNPRHLVRRRGQEARLRCSPMKGHSHVYWYRQLPEEGLKFMVYLQKENIIDESGMPKERFSAEFPKEGPSILRIQQVVRGDSAAYFCACSGGRTSGMADEQFFGPGTRLTVL.

This clonotype was recorded many times. The gene calls are TRBV5-1 and TRBJ2-3; 12 bases are a match to TRBD2. CDR1 and CDR2 from the germline V gene are SGHRS and YFSETQ. The CDR3 loop spans 16 amino acids. The junction had 3 bases not matched to a gene; V was cut back by 3 bases and J by 1 base. The CDR3 region is CASSYRLAGGTDTQYF. The CDR3 DNA is TGCGCCAGCAGCTACAGACTAGCGGGAGGCACAGATACGCAGTATTTT.

Ten or more counts support this clonotype. The V and J genes are TRBV20-1 and TRBJ2-5; possible D gene TRBD1, 5 bases. V dropped 3 bases and J dropped 4 bases, with 12 bases sitting between them. This CDR3 comprises 13 residues. CDR1 and CDR2 from the germline V gene are DFQATT and SNEGSKA (reference sequence). CDR3 amino acids: CSASAGRGETQYF. Here the CDR3 DNA reads TGCAGTGCTAGCGCAGGGCGAGGAGAGACCCAGTACTTC.

This clonotype was detected ten times or more. The chain links TRBV9 to TRBJ2-7; D unclear. CDR1 is SGDLS, CDR2 YYNGEE, per germline. CDR3 size: 13 residues. V lost 0 bases and J 6 bases, leaving 10 bases between the germline ends. The CDR3 reads CASSVGPRGEQYF. CDR3 DNA: TGTGCCAGCAGCGTAGGGCCCCGCGGCGAGCAGTACTTC.

This clonotype was detected a few times. V gene TRBV7-9 combines with J gene TRBJ1-2, with TRBD1 matching over 7 bases. V shed 5 bases, J shed 3 bases, and the junction held 12 bases outside the gene matches. The CDR3 runs to 16 residues. The germline V gene has CDR1 SEHNR and CDR2 FQNEAQ (reference sequence). This CDR3 is CASSDREYAGDYGYTF. The CDR3 DNA reads as TGTGCCAGCAGCGACAGGGAGTATGCTGGGGACTATGGCTACACCTTC.

This clonotype showed up many times. The V call is TRBV6-1, the J call TRBJ2-1, with 9 bases lining up with TRBD2. CDR1 and CDR2 (germline): MNHNS, SASEGT. This CDR3 region has 16 residues. The J segment lost 4 bases and the V segment lost 2 bases, leaving 6 bases of the junction unmatched. The DNA for the CDR3 is TGTGCCAGCAGTGAATCCGGACTAGCGACATACAATGAGCAGTTCTTC. Residues: CASSESGLATYNEQFF.

Ten or more counts support this clonotype. The V gene is TRBV7-3, the J gene TRBJ2-1, with 10 bases that match TRBD1. The V segment lost 5 bases and the J segment 8 bases; nucleotides outside the gene matches: 9. Per germline, CDR1 SGHTA and CDR2 FQGTGA. The CDR3 covers 15 residues. The DNA of the CDR3 is TGTGCCAGCAGCCCGGCGGGGACAGGGGTCGATGAGCAGTTCTTC. The encoded protein is CASSPAGTGVDEQFF.

The table lists this clonotype with many counts. This rearrangement joins TRBV30 to TRBJ1-5, with a possible D match to TRBD1 (5 bases). The CDR3 contains 15 residues. Per the germline V gene, CDR1 is GTSNPN and CDR2 is SVGIG (reference sequence). Deletions cut 4 bases from V and 0 bases from J, with 13 bases between. The CDR3 bases are TGTGCCTGGACCCCGGACATCCATAGCAATCAGCCCCAGCATTTT. Translating it yields CAWTPDIHSNQPQHF. The full variable domain, with the rest looked up from reference TRBV30 and TRBJ1-5, is SQTIHQWPATLVQPVGSPLSLECTVEGTSNPNLYWYRQAAGRGLQLLFYSVGIGQISSEVPQNLSASRPQDRQFILSSKKLLLSDSGFYLCAWTPDIHSNQPQHFGDGTRLSIL.

The sample holds a few counts of this clonotype. The chain couples TRBV7-9 to TRBJ2-1; D perhaps matches TRBD1 (7 bases). This CDR3 is built from 15 residues. The germline V gene has CDR1 SEHNR and CDR2 FQNEAQ (reference sequence). The V and J ends lost 1 base and 7 bases respectively, with 14 bases between them. CDR3 amino acids: CASSLGLQGRNEQFF. CDR3 bases: TGTGCCAGCAGCTTAGGGCTACAGGGGAGGAATGAGCAGTTCTTC. Complete variable domain (other parts from reference TRBV7-9 and TRBJ2-1): DTGVSQNPRHKITKRGQNVTFRCDPISEHNRLYWYRQTLGQGPEFLTYFQNEAQLEKSRLLSDRFSAERPKGSFSTLEIQRTEQGDSAMYLCASSLGLQGRNEQFFGPGTRLTVL.

This clonotype occurred a few times. The chain recombines TRBV30 with TRBJ2-7, with 7 bases identical to TRBD1. The CDR3 runs to 12 residues. The V segment lost 1 base and the J segment 4 bases; nucleotides outside the gene matches: 1. The germline V gene encodes CDR1 GTSNPN and CDR2 SVGIG (reference sequence). DNA of the CDR3: TGTGCCTGGAGTGGACAGGGTTACGAGCAGTACTTC. As protein: CAWSGQGYEQYF.

This clonotype was found many times. This rearrangement joins TRBV2 to TRBJ2-1; 15 bases are a match to TRBD2. V dropped 6 bases and J dropped 7; count of bases not matched to a gene: 4. The germline CDR1 and CDR2 sequences are SNHLY and FYNNEI. The length of the CDR3 is 15 residues. The CDR3 DNA sequence: TGTGCCAGCAGGGGGACTAGCGGGGGGCCAAATGAGCAGTTCTTC. This codes for CASRGTSGGPNEQFF.

This clonotype was picked up many times. The genes are TRBV7-6 and TRBJ2-5; possible D gene TRBD1, 6 bases. The CDR3 is 15 residues long. V lost 5 bases and J lost 4, with 17 bases in between. Germline values: CDR1 SGHVS, CDR2 FNYEAQ. In nucleotides, the CDR3 is TGTGCCAGCAGCGCGGTTTGGGGGCGCGGAGAGACCCAGTACTTC. Its translation: CASSAVWGRGETQYF. Complete variable domain (other parts from reference TRBV7-6 and TRBJ2-5): GAGVSQSPRYKVTKRGQDVALRCDPISGHVSLYWYRQALGQGPEFLTYFNYEAQQDKSGLPNDRFSAERPEGSISTLTIQRTEQRDSAMYRCASSAVWGRGETQYFGPGTRLLVL.

The V gene is TRBV12-3 or TRBV12-4, the J gene TRBJ2-7, with D possibly TRBD2 on 5 matching bases. This CDR3 region has 15 residues. Trimming took 5 bases from V and 3 from J, leaving 17 bases between them. The CDR3 region has the DNA TGTGCCAGCAGTCCCGAGGCGGGCCAAGGCTACGAGCAGTACTTC. Residues: CASSPEAGQGYEQYF.

The table lists this clonotype with a few counts. This rearrangement joins TRBV29-1 to TRBJ1-2; 8 positions match TRBD1. The V and J ends lost 2 bases and 4 bases, in that order; junction bases with no gene match: 6. The CDR3 is 14 residues long. Germline values: CDR1 SQVTM, CDR2 ANQGSEA. The DNA for the CDR3 is TGCAGCGTTGAACAGGGGGCAGGGCCCTATGGCTACACCTTC. Its protein product is CSVEQGAGPYGYTF.